Below are 3 T cell receptor beta chains sequenced from a single sample in a study of T cell responses to AZD1222 COVID-19 vaccine. Clones were sequenced by immunoSEQ multiplex PCR, and TCRdb holds only the in-frame ones, with some missing. The repertoire has about 110,000 clones, roughly 90% of them found once; the top ten carry less than 4%. The specimen was peripheral blood, collected on day 0 of MenACWY control vaccination. Receptors were obtained from an adult in good health.

The chain uses TRBV5-1 and TRBJ1-2; D unclear. The CDR3 has 14 residues. Germline V gene sequence: CDR1 SGHRS, CDR2 YFSETQ. V lost 4 bases, J lost 2 bases, and 12 bases lay in between. CDR3 sequence reads: CASSPPTANYGYTF. The CDR3, as DNA: TGCGCCAGCAGCCCACCGACGGCCAACTATGGCTACACCTTC.

The CDR3 DNA reads TGTGCCAGCAGTTTATTAACTGGGGATGAAAAACTGTTTTTT. It translates to CASSLLTGDEKLFF. This chain uses TRBV28 with TRBJ1-4; D uncertain. The germline CDR1 and CDR2 sequences are MDHEN and SYDVKM. The V end lost 1 base, the J end lost 6 bases, and 9 bases lay between the germline ends. The CDR3 is 14 residues long.

This chain joins TRBV30 and TRBJ1-3, with D maybe TRBD1 (6 bases). Trimming removed 5 bases from V and 2 bases from J, with 16 bases in between. The CDR3 extends over 15 amino acids. Germline assignment: CDR1 GTSNPN and CDR2 SVGIG (reference sequence). The CDR3, as DNA: TGTGCCTGGGGGCAAGGGGGGCTGGCTGGAAACACCATATATTTT. Protein product: CAWGQGGLAGNTIYF.